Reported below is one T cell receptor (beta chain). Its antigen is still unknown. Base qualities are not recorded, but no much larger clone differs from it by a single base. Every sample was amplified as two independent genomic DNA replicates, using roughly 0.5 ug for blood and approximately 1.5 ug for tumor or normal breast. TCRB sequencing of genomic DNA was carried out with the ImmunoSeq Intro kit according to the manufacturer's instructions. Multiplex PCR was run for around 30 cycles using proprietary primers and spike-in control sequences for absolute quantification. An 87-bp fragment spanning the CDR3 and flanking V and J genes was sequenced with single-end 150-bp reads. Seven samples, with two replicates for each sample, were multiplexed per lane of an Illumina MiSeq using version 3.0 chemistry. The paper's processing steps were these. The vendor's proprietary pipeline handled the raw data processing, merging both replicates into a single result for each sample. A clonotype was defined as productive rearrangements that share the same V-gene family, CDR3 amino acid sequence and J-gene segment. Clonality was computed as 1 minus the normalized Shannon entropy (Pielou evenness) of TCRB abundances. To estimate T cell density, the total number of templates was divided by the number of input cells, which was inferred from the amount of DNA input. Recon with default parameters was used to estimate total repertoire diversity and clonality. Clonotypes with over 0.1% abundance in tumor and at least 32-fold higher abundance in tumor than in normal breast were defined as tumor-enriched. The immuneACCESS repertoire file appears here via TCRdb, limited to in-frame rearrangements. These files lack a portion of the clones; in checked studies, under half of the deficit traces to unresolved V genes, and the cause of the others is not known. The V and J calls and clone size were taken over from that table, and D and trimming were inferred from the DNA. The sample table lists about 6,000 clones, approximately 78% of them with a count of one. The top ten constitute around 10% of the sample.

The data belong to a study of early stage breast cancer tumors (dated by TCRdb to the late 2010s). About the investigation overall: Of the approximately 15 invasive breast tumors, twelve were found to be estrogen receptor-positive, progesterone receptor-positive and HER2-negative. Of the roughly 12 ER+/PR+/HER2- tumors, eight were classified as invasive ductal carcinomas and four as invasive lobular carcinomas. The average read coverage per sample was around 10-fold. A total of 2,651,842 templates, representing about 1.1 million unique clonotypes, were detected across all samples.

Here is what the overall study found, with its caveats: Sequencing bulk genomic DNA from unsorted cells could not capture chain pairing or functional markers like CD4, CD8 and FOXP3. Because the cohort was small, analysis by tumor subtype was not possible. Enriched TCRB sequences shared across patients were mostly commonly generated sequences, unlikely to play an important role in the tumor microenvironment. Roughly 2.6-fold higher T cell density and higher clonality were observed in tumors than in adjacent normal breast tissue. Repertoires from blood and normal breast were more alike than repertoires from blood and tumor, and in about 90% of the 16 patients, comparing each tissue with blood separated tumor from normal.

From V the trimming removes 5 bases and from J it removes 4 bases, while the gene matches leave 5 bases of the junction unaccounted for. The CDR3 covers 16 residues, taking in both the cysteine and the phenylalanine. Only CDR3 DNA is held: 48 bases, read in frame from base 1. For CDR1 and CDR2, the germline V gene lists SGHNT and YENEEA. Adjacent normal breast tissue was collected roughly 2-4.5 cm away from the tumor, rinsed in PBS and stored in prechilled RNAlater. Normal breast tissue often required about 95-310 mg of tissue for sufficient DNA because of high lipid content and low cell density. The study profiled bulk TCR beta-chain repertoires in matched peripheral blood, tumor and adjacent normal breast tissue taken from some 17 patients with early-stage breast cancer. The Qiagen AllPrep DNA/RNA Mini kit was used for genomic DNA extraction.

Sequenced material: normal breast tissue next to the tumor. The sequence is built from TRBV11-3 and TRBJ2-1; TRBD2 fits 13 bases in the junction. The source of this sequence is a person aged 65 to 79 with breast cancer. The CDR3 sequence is CASSLGTSGIYNEQFF. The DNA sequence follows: TGTGCCAGCAGCCTCGGGACTAGCGGGATTTACAATGAGCAGTTCTTC.